This T cell receptor beta chain was retrieved from a study of blood T cell repertoires in COVID-19. The CDR3 is 15 amino acids. The germline CDR1 and CDR2 sequences are SGHRS and YFSETQ. Trimming cost V 1 base and J 2 bases; bases outside gene matches: 5. Generated by immunoSEQ multiplex PCR, the TCRdb table keeps only in-frame clones and is missing some. Counted here are under 40,000 clones, 85% to 95% occurring once; the ten biggest clones make up 0.92%. This receptor was taken from a male donor with active COVID-19. The sample was peripheral blood. This sequence joins TRBV5-1 and TRBJ2-7; 8 nucleotides align to TRBD1. The CDR3, as DNA: TGCGCCAGCAGCTTGAGGGCAGGGGGCCCCTACGAGCAGTACTTC. As protein: CASSLRAGGPYEQYF.